This T cell receptor (beta chain) was documented in a study of PD-1 blockade in classical Hodgkin lymphoma. This clone was seen only a few times. Its target is unknown. Profiled with immunoSEQ multiplex PCR; TCRdb holds only in-frame clones, not every one. This sample has 14,000 or so clones, with 60% to 80% found just once. The CDR3 length is 11 residues. Trimming shortened V by 10 bases and J by 3 bases, and 10 bases separated the two germline ends. Germline CDR1 is MNHNY and CDR2 is SVGAGI (reference sequence). Findings and limits, study-wide: Newly diagnosed patients had baseline TCR diversity that was reportedly lower than that of healthy donors. Patients who initiated nivolumab within 1 year of ASCT were excluded. Complete responders possessed baseline diversity comparable to newly diagnosed patients.

In every patient, relapse followed autologous stem cell transplantation, while exposure to brentuximab vedotin differed. This chain uses TRBV6-6 with TRBJ2-7; no firm D call. The receptor comes from a human donor with classical Hodgkin lymphoma. The sample consisted of peripheral blood mononuclear cells (PBMCs), taken before the second cycle of nivolumab. CDR3 sequence reads: CATTTYYEQYF. The CDR3, as DNA: TGTGCCACGACGACCTACTACGAGCAGTACTTC.